These 9 T cell receptor beta chains were sequenced from one sample in a study of T cell responses to AZD1222 COVID-19 vaccine. Profiling relied on immunoSEQ multiplex PCR, and the TCRdb table lists in-frame clones only, not all of them. The profile covers about 110,000 clones, with roughly 88% appearing a single time and 7.5% to 9% taken by the ten largest. Sequencing used peripheral blood, obtained 28 days after the second AZD1222 dose. The source of these receptors is an adult who received the AZD1222 COVID-19 vaccine.

This chain uses TRBV5-8 with TRBJ1-5; possible D gene TRBD1, 6 bases. The CDR3 has 15 residues. Trimming left V 4 bases short and J 8 bases short, with 19 bases between. Germline V lookup: CDR1 SGHTS, CDR2 YDEGEE. The CDR3 here is CASSPLGGGGKPQHF. The CDR3 DNA follows: TGTGCCAGCAGCCCCCTCGGTGGGGGGGGCAAGCCCCAGCATTTT.

The CDR3 region has the DNA TGTGCCAGCATGGCCACAGGGAAGGGAGAAAAACTGTTTTTT. It encodes CASMATGKGEKLFF. The chain links TRBV28 to TRBJ1-4; the D gene is possibly TRBD1 (6 bases). Germline assignment: CDR1 MDHEN and CDR2 SYDVKM. Trimming removed 7 bases from V and 8 bases from J, with 17 bases in between. The CDR3 is 14 amino acids.

V is TRBV7-9 and J is TRBJ1-1; 8 bases fit TRBD1. This CDR3 contains 17 residues. V gave up 7 bases and J gave up 11 bases; unmatched junction bases: 24. The germline V gene encodes CDR1 SEHNR and CDR2 FQNEAQ (reference sequence). The CDR3 here is CASTTQGELRAGGQAFF. CDR3 in DNA: TGTGCCAGCACCACCCAGGGGGAGCTGCGGGCAGGGGGCCAGGCTTTCTTT.

The genes are TRBV7-9 and TRBJ2-4, with TRBD1 matching 7 bases. CDR1 is SEHNR, CDR2 FQNEAQ, per germline (reference sequence). The CDR3 extends over 16 amino acids. V was clipped by 5 bases and J by 0 bases; unmatched bases: 7. The CDR3, as DNA: TGTGCCAGCAGCAAACAGGGGCCACTAGCCAAAAACATTCAGTACTTC. Protein sequence: CASSKQGPLAKNIQYF. The full variable domain, its missing parts supplied by reference TRBV7-9 and TRBJ2-4, is DTGVSQNPRHKITKRGQNVTFRCDPISEHNRLYWYRQTLGQGPEFLTYFQNEAQLEKSRLLSDRFSAERPKGSFSTLEIQRTEQGDSAMYLCASSKQGPLAKNIQYFGAGTRLSVL.

The rearrangement links TRBV7-2 to TRBJ1-6, with 7 bases lining up with TRBD1. The germline V gene encodes CDR1 SGHTA and CDR2 FQGNSA. The V gene end was trimmed by 5 bases and the J gene end by 7 bases; junction bases not matched to a gene: 11. CDR3 length: 16 amino acids. The CDR3 loop is CASSPLTGLRNSPLHF. CDR3 DNA sequence: TGTGCCAGCAGCCCCCTGACAGGGCTAAGAAATTCACCCCTCCACTTT.

V gene TRBV9 combines with J gene TRBJ1-1; D gene uncertain. Trimming cost V 4 bases and J 1 base, with 5 bases left between them. Germline CDR1 SGDLS, CDR2 YYNGEE. The CDR3 runs to 12 residues. The CDR3 nucleotides are TGTGCCAGCAGCCCCCAGAACACTGAAGCTTTCTTT. Translating gives CASSPQNTEAFF.

The chain links TRBV10-3 to TRBJ2-3, with TRBD2 matching 10 bases. The V and J ends lost 0 bases and 3 bases, in that order; junction bases with no gene match: 6. This CDR3 has 17 amino acids. The germline V gene has CDR1 ENHRY and CDR2 SYGVKD. CDR3 loop: CAISESPSGGGTDTQYF. The DNA of the CDR3 is TGTGCCATCAGTGAGTCGCCTAGCGGGGGAGGGACAGATACGCAGTATTTT.

The chain joins TRBV6-4 to TRBJ1-5; D gene ambiguous. The CDR3 length is 17 residues. Per the germline V gene, CDR1 is MRHNA and CDR2 is SNTAGT. V lost 6 bases, J lost 1 base, and 19 bases lay in between. CDR3 loop: CASSPARGRESNQPQHF. The CDR3 coding sequence is TGTGCCAGCAGCCCCGCCCGAGGACGGGAAAGCAATCAGCCCCAGCATTTT.

The V call is TRBV3-1 (or the pseudogene TRBV3-2), the J call TRBJ2-3; TRBD2 agrees at 7 bases. J lost 2 bases, V lost 0 bases, and 11 bases had no gene match. CDR3 size: 18 residues. Germline CDR1 and CDR2: LGHDT and YNNKEL (reference sequence). CDR3 amino acids: CASSQDTGGVSLTDTQYF. CDR3 nucleotide sequence: TGTGCCAGCAGCCAAGATACGGGAGGAGTAAGCCTCACAGATACGCAGTATTTT.